A selection of T cell receptor beta chains follows, all from one sample in a study of blood T cell repertoires in COVID-19. Produced via immunoSEQ multiplex PCR; TCRdb's table is partial and in-frame only. The data show around 95,000 clones, with approximately 86% seen just once and around 5% held by the top ten. Sequenced sample: peripheral blood. The source of these receptors is a human donor in a cohort sampled during active COVID-19. The CDR3 runs from the conserved cysteine through the conserved F or W. Fields, in order: V gene, J gene, CDR3 protein.

TRBV21-1	TRBJ2-4	CASSKVQRANIQYF
TRBV11-3	TRBJ1-1	CASSRDRNTEAFF
TRBV9	TRBJ2-1	CASSDGTSGESSYNEQFF
TRBV6-5	TRBJ2-2	CASSSGANTGELFF
TRBV27	TRBJ2-3	CASSPGLAPGTQYF
TRBV11-2	TRBJ2-5	CARRPGFRETQYF
TRBV5-1	TRBJ2-1	CASSPNLGQGNEQFF
TRBV24-1	TRBJ2-2	CATKAGVSTGELFF
TRBV18	TRBJ1-2	CASSPTATPGYGYTF
TRBV4-1	TRBJ2-4	CASSQGDRENIQYF
TRBV28	TRBJ2-3	CASRRPAPLAGGSADTQYF
TRBV24-1	TRBJ2-5	CATSDGRETQYF
TRBV6-5	TRBJ2-7	CASSYSSGSSYEQYF
TRBV21-1	TRBJ2-5	CASSKVGGSSGRAQETQYF
TRBV25-1	TRBJ2-1	CASSEPGGAHNEQFF
TRBV12-1	TRBJ2-7	CASGGPCDPGYEQYF
TRBV6-4	TRBJ2-7	CASSPLAGYEQYF
TRBV30	TRBJ1-2	CAWSPGQGGGYGYTF
TRBV5-4	TRBJ2-1	CASSEGTSGYNEQFF
TRBV23-1	TRBJ1-3	CASRYGESFFGNTIYF
TRBV27	TRBJ2-7	CASSPPLGEGQYF
TRBV28	TRBJ1-4	CASTREGNEKLFF
TRBV5-1	TRBJ2-7	CASSLGAGTTYEQYF
TRBV19	TRBJ1-2	CASSIIQGHEYGYTF
TRBV7-2	TRBJ1-5	CASSLGTGGSGVMPQHF
TRBV4-2	TRBJ2-3	CASSQERLLDTQYF
TRBV21-1	TRBJ2-7	CASSKWTVGAYEQYF
TRBV24-1	TRBJ1-2	CATSDRTGYKGYTF
TRBV12-3/TRBV12-4	TRBJ2-5	CASSITGAQYF
TRBV28	TRBJ2-3	CASSLGGRSKDTQYF
TRBV18	TRBJ1-2	CASSPQGGDGYTF
TRBV14	TRBJ1-1	CASSLTPGRGKAFF
TRBV6-2/TRBV6-3	TRBJ2-3	CASSYGLDTQYF
TRBV27	TRBJ2-5	CASSPTPRGETQYF
TRBV6-4	TRBJ2-6	CASSVGGGSGANVLTF
TRBV27	TRBJ1-5	CASSFGTGSNQPQHF
TRBV30	TRBJ2-7	CAWGGGGTYEQYF
TRBV6-6	TRBJ2-2	CASSYHITANTGELFF
TRBV5-6	TRBJ2-7	CASSPGQSEQYF
TRBV7-3	TRBJ2-2	CASSVQAGELFF
TRBV19	TRBJ2-1	CASSIQGTRAYNEQFF
TRBV11-3	TRBJ2-1	CASSLRGSWEQFF
TRBV29-1	TRBJ2-2	CSVEDFRLGSSGELFF
TRBV27	TRBJ2-3	CASSPLAGGATDTQYF
TRBV28	TRBJ1-2	CASSLSGGGFSYYGYTF
TRBV6-5	TRBJ2-5	CASSYGQKQETQYF
TRBV2	TRBJ2-3	CASSKRHTDTQYF
TRBV6-1	TRBJ1-5	CASSEGTGGMTQHF